This T cell receptor (beta chain) was captured by sequencing in a study of blood T cells in healthy people across ages. Findings and caveats of the study: The diversity estimates, figures obtained from one million T cells, were considered underestimates.

In its sample, this clonotype was seen a few times. Antigen: not known. Through a sample-barcoded 5' primer and a J-beta primer mix, a second PCR was run for roughly 7 to 12 cycles. MiXCR was run by TCRdb on the 5' RACE reads, yielding one entry per CDR3 protein. The sample has 800,000 to 1,300,000 distinct CDR3 sequences; under 30% are singletons. CDR3 size: 15 residues. CDR1 MDHEN and CDR2 SYDVKM come from the germline V gene. The ends lost 8 bases at V and 0 bases at J; junction bases unmatched: 6. These data are also associated with another study on T cells of mothers and their children.

This clonotype was sampled from a girl aged 2 to 9 in good health. The chain combines TRBV28 with TRBJ2-4; the match to TRBD1 covers 8 bases. Material for sequencing was blood. In DNA, the CDR3 is TGTGCCAGCTCTGGACAGGGATTAGCCAAAAACATTCAGTACTTC. It codes for CASSGQGLAKNIQYF.